Listed below are T cell receptor beta chains from one sample, sequenced in a study of T-cell reconstitution after alpha-beta-depleted transplantation in children. TCRdb re-analysed the PCR reads in MiXCR, keeping a single row per CDR3 protein. The sample comprises approximately 640,000 distinct CDR3 sequences, roughly 17% of which are singletons, and approximately 1% rests with the top ten. The input for sequencing was PBMCs from the stem cell graft donor, taken from the stem cell graft. The receptor set was obtained from a human donor who donated a stem cell graft to a child with acute myeloid leukemia. Both conserved end residues are part of each CDR3. The order of the fields is D gene, J gene, clone size, V gene, CDR3 protein, CDR3 DNA. A D gene is named only where the DNA matches it firmly. Only some rows state a clone size, as once, few, many or a class for expanded clones.

- | TRBJ1-4 | - | TRBV4-1 | CASSQDGEPATPNEKLFF | TGCGCCAGCAGCCAAGATGGGGAGCCTGCGACACCGAATGAAAAACTGTTTTTT
- | TRBJ1-4 | - | TRBV6-1 | CASTEDPGREKLFF | TGTGCCAGCACCGAGGACCCAGGTCGAGAAAAACTGTTTTTT
- | TRBJ2-1 | few | TRBV29-1 | CSVEVRGNEQFF | TGCAGCGTTGAAGTACGGGGCAATGAGCAGTTCTTC
- | TRBJ2-1 | many | TRBV7-2 | CASSVVVDNEQFF | TGTGCCAGCAGCGTTGTGGTCGACAATGAGCAGTTCTTC
- | TRBJ1-2 | - | TRBV5-6 | CASSPIDRPYGYTF | TGTGCCAGCAGCCCGATAGACAGACCCTATGGCTACACCTTC
- | TRBJ2-1 | many | TRBV29-1 | CSVDRWTKVYNEQFF | TGCAGCGTTGATCGTTGGACAAAGGTTTACAATGAGCAGTTCTTC
- | TRBJ2-5 | many | TRBV29-1 | CSVVDEETQYF | TGCAGCGTTGTGGATGAGGAGACCCAGTACTTC
TRBD1 | TRBJ1-2 | - | TRBV19 | CASSIERTGDYYGYTF | TGTGCCAGTAGTATAGAAAGGACAGGAGATTACTATGGCTACACCTTC
- | TRBJ2-2 | many | TRBV12-3/TRBV12-4 | CASSSMSQGHTGELFF | TGTGCCAGCAGTTCGATGAGCCAGGGACACACCGGGGAGCTGTTTTTT
- | TRBJ2-7 | many | TRBV5-1 | CASSRIFESDSLEQYF | TGCGCCAGCAGCCGGATCTTCGAGAGCGATTCCCTCGAGCAGTACTTC
- | TRBJ2-3 | - | TRBV6-1 | CASNRFSSSGTDTQYF | TGTGCCAGCAACCGCTTTAGTTCCTCAGGCACAGATACGCAGTATTTT
TRBD1 | TRBJ1-3 | few | TRBV5-1 | CASSPDRGNTIYF | TGCGCCAGCAGCCCGGACAGGGGAAACACCATATATTTT
TRBD2 | TRBJ2-1 | - | TRBV3-1 | CASSPITQRDHNEQFF | TGTGCCAGCAGCCCCATCACCCAGCGGGACCACAATGAGCAGTTCTTC
- | TRBJ1-2 | - | TRBV5-6 | CASSTPYYGYTF | TGTGCCAGCAGCACCCCTTACTATGGCTACACCTTC
- | TRBJ2-5 | - | TRBV7-9 | CASSAQDPNQETQYF | TGTGCCAGCAGCGCACAAGACCCAAACCAAGAGACCCAGTACTTC
TRBD1 | TRBJ1-5 | many | TRBV7-9 | CASSQGTGRNQPQHF | TGTGCCAGCAGCCAAGGGACAGGAAGGAATCAGCCCCAGCATTTT
- | TRBJ1-2 | many | TRBV5-5 | CASSSNPGAGAYYGYTF | TGTGCCAGCAGCTCGAACCCAGGGGCAGGGGCGTATTATGGCTACACCTTC
- | TRBJ2-5 | many | TRBV24-1 | CATSRGMETQYF | TGTGCCACCAGTAGGGGTATGGAGACCCAGTACTTC
- | TRBJ2-1 | many | TRBV20-1 | CSARDQEGSNEQFF | TGCAGTGCTAGAGATCAGGAGGGGTCCAATGAGCAGTTCTTC
- | TRBJ1-1 | many | TRBV29-1 | CSVGPGGNTEAFF | TGCAGCGTTGGTCCGGGAGGGAACACTGAAGCTTTCTTT
TRBD1 | TRBJ2-5 | - | TRBV24-1 | CATSDPGTGEETQYF | TGTGCCACCAGTGACCCCGGGACAGGGGAAGAGACCCAGTACTTC
TRBD2 | TRBJ2-1 | - | TRBV11-2 | CASSLEPSGPNPHNEQFF | TGTGCCAGCAGCTTAGAGCCTAGCGGACCCAACCCCCACAATGAGCAGTTCTTC
- | TRBJ1-1 | many | TRBV27 | CASSFKGLNTEAFF | TGTGCCAGCAGTTTCAAGGGCCTGAACACTGAAGCTTTCTTT
- | TRBJ1-1 | - | TRBV12-3/TRBV12-4 | CASSLAAVKNTEAFF | TGTGCCAGCAGTCTAGCCGCCGTAAAGAACACTGAAGCTTTCTTT
- | TRBJ2-7 | - | TRBV3-1 | CASSQVAYEQYF | TGTGCCAGCAGCCAAGTGGCGTACGAGCAGTACTTC
- | TRBJ1-3 | - | TRBV10-1 | CASSGGTDPLHRNTIYF | TGCGCCAGCAGTGGGGGGACGGACCCCCTTCATAGGAACACCATATATTTT
TRBD2 | TRBJ2-2 | - | TRBV29-1 | CSVRTSGDGGELFF | TGCAGCGTCCGTACTAGCGGGGATGGCGGGGAGCTGTTTTTT
TRBD2 | TRBJ2-1 | few | TRBV9 | CASSVALAGVLNEQFF | TGTGCCAGCAGCGTAGCCCTAGCGGGGGTTCTCAATGAGCAGTTCTTC
- | TRBJ1-4 | - | TRBV20-1 | CSARGRRQPGRGEKLFF | TGCAGTGCTAGGGGCCGGAGACAGCCGGGGAGGGGAGAAAAACTGTTTTTT
TRBD1 | TRBJ1-2 | - | TRBV11-1 | CASTRPGQHGYTF | TGTGCCAGCACCCGACCGGGACAGCATGGCTACACCTTC
- | TRBJ2-7 | - | TRBV24-1 | CATSDFGAAGEQYF | TGTGCCACCAGTGATTTCGGCGCGGCGGGGGAGCAGTACTTC
- | TRBJ2-2 | many | TRBV6-4 | CASSDGDTGELFF | TGTGCCAGCAGTGACGGGGACACCGGGGAGCTGTTTTTT
- | TRBJ1-5 | many | TRBV5-1 | CASSLAGDSNQPQHF | TGTGCCAGCAGCTTAGCGGGGGATAGCAATCAGCCCCAGCATTTT
TRBD1 | TRBJ1-5 | few | TRBV20-1 | CSARIRQGVPQPQHF | TGCAGTGCTAGGATCAGACAGGGGGTGCCTCAGCCCCAGCATTTT
TRBD2 | TRBJ2-1 | once | TRBV11-2 | CASSRSGGASGNEQFF | TGTGCCAGCAGCCGTAGCGGGGGGGCGTCGGGGAATGAGCAGTTCTTC
- | TRBJ1-5 | - | TRBV30 | CAWSVPGQPQHF | TGTGCCTGGAGTGTCCCCGGTCAGCCCCAGCATTTT
- | TRBJ2-3 | - | TRBV6-1 | CASRPVSGSTDTQYF | TGTGCCAGCAGACCAGTTAGCGGAAGCACAGATACGCAGTATTTT
TRBD1 | TRBJ2-5 | - | TRBV18 | CASSPNTGEETQYF | TGTGCCAGCTCACCAAATACAGGGGAAGAGACCCAGTACTTC
TRBD1 | TRBJ1-6 | few | TRBV3-1 | CASSQVTGGNSPLHF | TGTGCCAGCAGCCAAGTGACAGGGGGCAATTCACCCCTCCACTTT
TRBD1 | TRBJ1-5 | - | TRBV11-1 | CASSFGQGLGAEPQHF | TGTGCCAGCAGCTTCGGACAGGGATTAGGTGCCGAGCCCCAGCATTTT
- | TRBJ2-5 | many | TRBV29-1 | CSVVQGTETQYF | TGCAGCGTTGTCCAAGGGACAGAGACCCAGTACTTC
- | TRBJ2-3 | - | TRBV25-1 | CASGWEDTQYF | TGTGCCAGCGGCTGGGAAGATACGCAGTATTTT
TRBD1 | TRBJ1-5 | few | TRBV20-1 | CSATDLIQGGNQPQHF | TGCAGTGCTACGGATTTAATACAGGGGGGAAATCAGCCCCAGCATTTT
- | TRBJ2-2 | - | TRBV6-2/TRBV6-3 | CASRQDGGTGELFF | TGTGCCAGCAGGCAAGACGGGGGTACCGGGGAGCTGTTTTTT
- | TRBJ2-7 | many | TRBV7-2 | CASSLVGTDSYEQYF | TGTGCCAGCAGCTTAGTAGGCACCGACTCCTACGAGCAGTACTTC